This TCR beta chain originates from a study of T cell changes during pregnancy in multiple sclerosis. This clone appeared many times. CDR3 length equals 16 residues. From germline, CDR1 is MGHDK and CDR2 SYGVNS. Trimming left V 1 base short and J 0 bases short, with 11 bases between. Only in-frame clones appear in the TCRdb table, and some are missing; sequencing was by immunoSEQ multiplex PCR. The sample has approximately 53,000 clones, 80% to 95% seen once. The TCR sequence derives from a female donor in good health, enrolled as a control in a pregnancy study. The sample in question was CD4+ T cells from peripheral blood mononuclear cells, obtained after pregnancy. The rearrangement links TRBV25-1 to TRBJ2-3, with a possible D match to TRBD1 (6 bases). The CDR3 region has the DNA TGTGCCAGCAGTGAATCCCGAGGGGGAAGCACAGATACGCAGTATTTT. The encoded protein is CASSESRGGSTDTQYF.